This T cell receptor beta chain was sequenced in a study of beta chain features in type 1 diabetes. The whole isolated RNA underwent reverse transcription, so sequencing captured expressed TCRB transcripts. The protocol was immunoSEQ multiplex PCR, while the TCRdb copy is restricted to in-frame clones and leaves out a portion. This table has 200,000 to 300,000 clones, about a tenth appearing once. J lost 6 bases, V lost 1 base, and 8 bases had no gene match. The CDR3 is 16 residues long. Germline V CDR1 and CDR2: LGHNA, YSLEER. In the case of this clone: Its antigen remains unknown.

Whole-study results and caveats: Shortening that was moderate but significant affected the TCRB CDR3s of Type 1 diabetes patients in all four CD4+ subsets. Insertions were fewer and deletions more numerous at VDJ junctions in type 1 diabetes patients.

The sequenced material came from naive CD4+ T cells from blood. This TCR came from a man under 40 with type 1 diabetes. This chain links TRBV4-3 with TRBJ2-2; 7 bases are shared with TRBD2. In DNA, the CDR3 is TGCGCCAGCAGCCAAGCTTTGGTGCGGGGGTCCGGGGAGCTGTTTTTT. Translation gives CASSQALVRGSGELFF.